Following are 10 T cell receptor beta chains from one sample sequenced in a study of neurological immune-mediated disorders. Each CDR3 protein gets one entry after TCRdb re-called the 5' RACE reads with MiXCR. The profile covers roughly 30,000 distinct CDR3 sequences, with around 6% appearing a single time and around 2% taken by the ten largest. Specimen: CD4+ T cells from blood. These receptors all stem from a woman aged 45-59 years in good health.

This clonotype turned up a few times. The chain is built from TRBV4-1 and TRBJ1-2, with D perhaps TRBD1 (5 bases). The V end lost 1 base, the J end lost 6 bases, and 15 bases lay between the germline ends. CDR3 length: 15 residues. CDR1 is MGHRA and CDR2 is YSYEKL in the germline V gene. CDR3 coding DNA: TGCGCCAGCAGCCAAGGGGACGGGTATACCGATGGCTACACCTTC. Translated, it gives CASSQGDGYTDGYTF.

This clonotype was picked up a small number of times. One end of the junction fails to match germline, which may point to a read error. This chain uses TRBV3-1 with TRBJ2-2; no definite D call. Germline lookup yields CDR1 LGHDT and CDR2 YNNKEL (reference sequence). The CDR3 loop spans 11 amino acids. The CDR3 protein is CASTAAGELFF. The DNA for the CDR3 is TGTGCGAGCACGGCCGCCGGGGAGCTGTTTTTT.

This clonotype showed up many times. J is TRBJ2-1 and V is TRBV7-2; 8 bases are shared with TRBD2. The junction had 13 bases not matched to a gene; V was cut back by 5 bases and J by 4 bases. Germline CDR1 reads SGHTA; CDR2 reads FQGNSA. The CDR3 contains 17 residues. The CDR3 DNA reads as TGTGCCAGCAGCCTCAGGATAGCGGGAAGTGGTTACAATGAGCAGTTCTTC. Translating it yields CASSLRIAGSGYNEQFF.

At least ten counts were recorded for this clonotype. The chain combines TRBV29-1 with TRBJ1-2; D remains ambiguous. V was clipped by 7 bases and J by 0 bases, with 15 bases between them. The CDR3 runs 14 residues. Germline-derived CDR1 and CDR2 are SQVTM and ANQGSEA. The CDR3 nucleotides are TGCAGCGCTGAGGATACGGTAGCTAACTATGGCTACACCTTC. Translating it yields CSAEDTVANYGYTF.

This clonotype was counted many times. The J gene is TRBJ2-2, the V gene TRBV5-1, with a tentative D call TRBD1 (6 bases). This CDR3 has 22 amino acids. Germline V gene sequence: CDR1 SGHRS, CDR2 YFSETQ. V lost 0 bases and J lost 0, with 27 bases in between. CDR3: CASSLEVERWRLAGANTGELFF. The CDR3 region has the DNA TGCGCCAGCAGCTTGGAAGTGGAGCGTTGGCGTCTGGCAGGGGCGAACACCGGGGAGCTGTTTTTT.

This clonotype was observed many times. This sequence joins TRBV25-1 and TRBJ2-2; no firm D call. Trimming left V 5 bases short and J 0 bases short, with 4 bases between. This CDR3 comprises 13 residues. Germline CDR1 is MGHDK and CDR2 is SYGVNS. Here the CDR3 DNA reads TGTGCCAGCAGTTTCGCGAACACCGGGGAGCTGTTTTTT. This encodes CASSFANTGELFF.

This clonotype was found many times. This chain links TRBV4-1 with TRBJ1-1; D possibly corresponds to TRBD1 (5 bases). V was shortened by 0 bases and J by 10 bases, with 12 bases between the two germline ends. The CDR3 runs 13 residues. Germline V gene sequence: CDR1 MGHRA, CDR2 YSYEKL. As DNA, the CDR3 is TGCGCCAGCAGCCAAGATGACAGTTTAGTAGCTTTCTTT. Protein: CASSQDDSLVAFF.

There are many counts of this clonotype. The rearrangement joins TRBV20-1 to TRBJ2-7; D is unclear. V was shortened by 2 bases and J by 6 bases, with 17 bases between the two germline ends. The CDR3 covers 14 residues. Germline CDR1 and CDR2: DFQATT and SNEGSKA (reference sequence). The CDR3, as DNA: TGCAGTGCTAGACCCCACTCTCAGCGCAGCGAGCAGTACTTC. Its protein product is CSARPHSQRSEQYF.

The sample holds many counts of this clonotype. V usage is TRBV7-2 and J usage is TRBJ1-1; D remains unclear. CDR1 is SGHTA, CDR2 FQGNSA, per germline. Between the trimmed V and J ends, which lost 1 base and 3 bases, there was a span of 6 bases. The CDR3 length is 13 residues. The CDR3 sequence: CASSLELYTEAFF. For the CDR3, the DNA is TGTGCCAGCAGCTTAGAGCTATACACTGAAGCTTTCTTT.

This clonotype was picked up many times. The genes are TRBV5-5 and TRBJ1-5; no reliable D call. The CDR3 has 17 amino acids. Between the trimmed V and J ends, which lost 2 bases and 3 bases, there was a span of 18 bases. In germline, CDR1 is SGHKS, CDR2 YYEKEE (reference sequence). CDR3 bases: TGTGCCAGCAGCTTTCGTCCCCCTTCCGATACCAATCAGCCCCAGCATTTT. It encodes CASSFRPPSDTNQPQHF. The full variable domain, in which reference TRBV5-5 and TRBJ1-5 provide the parts outside the CDR3, is DAGVTQSPTHLIKTRGQQVTLRCSPISGHKSVSWYQQVLGQGPQFIFQYYEKEERGRGNFPDRFSARQFPNYSSELNVNALLLGDSALYLCASSFRPPSDTNQPQHFGDGTRLSIL.